A single T cell receptor (beta chain) is shown here with its context. TCRdb re-called the RT-PCR reads through MiXCR, storing one row per CDR3 protein. The sample records more than 600,000 distinct CDR3 sequences, 13% to 15% being singletons. CDR1 is LGHDT and CDR2 is YNNKEL in the germline V gene (reference sequence). CDR3 length: 13 residues. V was shortened by 1 base and J by 7 bases, with 11 bases between the two germline ends. The sample consisted of memory CD4+ T cells from blood. The source is a female donor in good health, serving as a healthy control. V is TRBV3-1 and J is TRBJ2-7; D is ambiguous. CDR3 protein: CASSQGRSWEQYF. The CDR3 DNA reads as TGTGCCAGCAGCCAAGGACGGTCCTGGGAGCAGTACTTC.